One sample yielded the 19 T cell receptor beta chains listed below, sequenced in a study of T cell changes during pregnancy in multiple sclerosis. TCRdb's table, derived via immunoSEQ multiplex PCR, lists solely in-frame clones and lacks some. The sample has tens of thousands of clones, 88% seen once. Sequencing was performed on CD4+ T cells from peripheral blood mononuclear cells, taken before pregnancy. Receptors originate from a female donor with multiple sclerosis, enrolled in a pregnancy study.

The table lists this clone with a count of one. This chain links TRBV5-1 with TRBJ1-1; 7 nucleotides align to TRBD1. Trimming took 4 bases from V and 2 from J; bases not matched to a gene: 8. The CDR3 is made up of 15 amino acids. Germline V CDR1 and CDR2: SGHRS, YFSETQ. CDR3 coding DNA: TGCGCCAGCAGCCATAGGGACAGAAGAAACACTGAAGCTTTCTTT. Its translation is CASSHRDRRNTEAFF.

In this sample, this clone turned up once. The V call is TRBV29-1, the J call TRBJ1-4, with D uncertain. Germline-derived CDR1 and CDR2 are SQVTM and ANQGSEA. This CDR3 comprises 15 residues. V gave up 5 bases and J gave up 0 bases, with 13 bases separating them. The CDR3 is CSVFRLGATNEKLFF. In DNA form, the CDR3 reads TGCAGCGTTTTTCGTCTAGGTGCAACTAATGAAAAACTGTTTTTT.

This clone was seen only a few times. The V and J genes are TRBV5-5 and TRBJ1-2; no reliable D call. Trimming took 0 bases from V and 2 from J, leaving 11 bases between them. CDR1 is SGHKS and CDR2 is YYEKEE in the germline V gene (reference sequence). The length of the CDR3 is 15 residues. The CDR3 DNA sequence: TGTGCCAGCAGCTTGGACGGGAGTTTAAACTATGGCTACACCTTC. Translation: CASSLDGSLNYGYTF.

This rearrangement joins TRBV14 to TRBJ2-1, with no clear D. The CDR3 runs 11 residues. CDR1 and CDR2 from the germline V gene are SGHDN and FVKESK. V lost 3 bases and J 8 bases, leaving 5 bases between the germline ends. DNA for the CDR3: TGTGCCAGCAGCCAGGCCCATGAGCAGTTCTTC. Encoded protein: CASSQAHEQFF. The full variable domain, rest sourced from reference TRBV14 and TRBJ2-1, is EAGVTQFPSHSVIEKGQTVTLRCDPISGHDNLYWYRRVMGKEIKFLLHFVKESKQDESGMPNNRFLAERTGGTYSTLKVQPAELEDSGVYFCASSQAHEQFFGPGTRLTVL.

V usage is TRBV5-3 and J usage is TRBJ2-7; 11 bases are shared with TRBD1. TRBV5-3 is placed among ORFs of uncertain function. V gave up 5 bases and J gave up 7 bases; unmatched junction bases: 20. This CDR3 spans 18 amino acids. The CDR3 DNA reads TGTGCCAGAAGTCACGGGTGGGACAGGGGGTGTCGGATGGGAGAGCAGTACTTC. This gives the protein CARSHGWDRGCRMGEQYF.

The chain uses TRBV19 and TRBJ1-1; the match to TRBD1 covers 7 bases. Germline loops: CDR1 LNHDA, CDR2 SQIVND (reference sequence). Trimming took 7 bases from V and 4 from J; bases not matched to a gene: 9. CDR3 size: 14 residues. CDR3 sequence: CASTLTGWGTEAFF. The DNA for the CDR3 is TGTGCCAGTACCCTGACAGGGTGGGGCACTGAAGCTTTCTTT.

DNA of the CDR3: TGCGCCAGCAGCTTGGATTGGGGGACGACAGGGGGCACGGAGACCCAGTACTTC. Its protein product is CASSLDWGTTGGTETQYF. The chain recombines TRBV5-1 with TRBJ2-5, with 10 bases identical to TRBD1. Germline V CDR1 and CDR2: SGHRS, YFSETQ. The CDR3 totals 18 residues. J lost 5 bases, V lost 0 bases, and 13 bases had no gene match.

V and J are TRBV6-1 and TRBJ2-3; weak D call: TRBD1 (5 bases). The V and J ends lost 2 bases and 4 bases respectively, with 10 bases between them. There are 14 residues in the CDR3. Germline V gene sequence: CDR1 MNHNS, CDR2 SASEGT. The CDR3 nucleotides are TGTGCCAGCAGTGAACCTGACAGACCAGATACGCAGTATTTT. Residues: CASSEPDRPDTQYF.

This clone is a singleton in its sample. The chain combines TRBV10-3 with TRBJ2-1; a weak D match, TRBD2 (6 bases). The CDR3 totals 15 residues. V lost 8 bases and J lost 6, with 20 bases in between. Germline loops: CDR1 ENHRY, CDR2 SYGVKD. The CDR3 nucleotides read TGTGCCATCTCTCAAAGTCGGGAGATGGGCAATGAGCAGTTCTTC. Translation gives CAISQSREMGNEQFF.

This chain uses TRBV7-6 with TRBJ2-2, with 7 nucleotides matching TRBD2. CDR1 is SGHVS and CDR2 is FNYEAQ in the germline V gene. The ends lost 1 base at V and 1 base at J; junction bases unmatched: 6. CDR3 length equals 17 residues. The CDR3 coding sequence is TGTGCCAGCAGCTTAGTGCCGGCTAGCGGGAACACCGGGGAGCTGTTTTTT. The encoded protein is CASSLVPASGNTGELFF. Looking up the rest from reference TRBV7-6 and TRBJ2-2 gives the full variable domain: GAGVSQSPRYKVTKRGQDVALRCDPISGHVSLYWYRQALGQGPEFLTYFNYEAQQDKSGLPNDRFSAERPEGSISTLTIQRTEQRDSAMYRCASSLVPASGNTGELFFGEGSRLTVL.

The chain uses TRBV5-1 and TRBJ1-2; D is perhaps TRBD1 (5 bases). The CDR3 spans 16 residues. Germline V gene sequence: CDR1 SGHRS, CDR2 YFSETQ. With 1 base removed from V and 0 bases from J, the gap between germline ends came to 13 bases. The CDR3 bases are TGCGCCAGCAGCTTGCAGGACGGACAATCTAACTATGGCTACACCTTC. Translated, it gives CASSLQDGQSNYGYTF.

The CDR3 loop reads CASSVGVGQGSYEQYF. In DNA form, the CDR3 reads TGTGCCAGCAGCGTAGGAGTGGGACAGGGTTCCTACGAGCAGTACTTC. The chain links TRBV9 to TRBJ2-7; 9 bases are shared with TRBD1. Trimming cost V 0 bases and J 1 base; bases outside gene matches: 5. Looked up from germline, CDR1 is SGDLS and CDR2 is YYNGEE. CDR3 length: 16 residues.

This chain uses TRBV7-8 with TRBJ2-1; 7 bases align to TRBD1. CDR3 length: 15 residues. Trimming at V came to 2 bases and at J to 7 bases, leaving 8 bases not matched to a gene. The V gene's germline CDR1 is SGHVS and CDR2 FQNEAQ. The CDR3 nucleotides are TGTGCCAGCAGCTTATTTCCCGGGACAGTTAATGAGCAGTTCTTC. Translating it yields CASSLFPGTVNEQFF.

The chain uses TRBV27 and TRBJ2-3; 10 bases map to TRBD2. V lost 7 bases to trimming and J lost 3 bases; unmatched junction nucleotides: 7. Per germline, CDR1 MNHEY and CDR2 SMNVEV (reference sequence). This CDR3 spans 15 amino acids. The CDR3: CASTPGLAPTDTQYF. The CDR3, as DNA: TGTGCCAGCACTCCGGGACTAGCGCCTACAGATACGCAGTATTTT.

This clone is a singleton in its sample. V and J are TRBV5-4 and TRBJ2-5; 7 bases match TRBD1. Germline lookup yields CDR1 SGHNT and CDR2 YYREEE (reference sequence). The CDR3 spans 15 residues. The trim removed 4 bases at V and 3 bases at J, leaving 9 bases unmatched. CDR3 region: CASSPPPGQKETQYF. The DNA of the CDR3 is TGTGCCAGCAGCCCCCCTCCGGGACAGAAAGAGACCCAGTACTTC.

The chain uses TRBV10-1 and TRBJ2-1; TRBD2 matches at 11 bases. Germline V gives CDR1 WNHNN, CDR2 SYGVQD (reference sequence). V was clipped by 3 bases and J by 9 bases; unmatched bases: 7. The CDR3 runs to 15 residues. The CDR3 nucleotides read TGCGCCAGCAGTGATGCTAGCGGGAGGTCGGGTGAGCAGTTCTTC. Its translation is CASSDASGRSGEQFF.

This chain links TRBV29-1 with TRBJ1-1, with TRBD1 matching 11 bases. Trimming cost V 2 bases and J 4 bases; bases outside gene matches: 3. Germline V CDR1 and CDR2: SQVTM, ANQGSEA. The CDR3 loop spans 14 amino acids. The CDR3 region has the DNA TGCAGCGTTGAATTCGGGACAGGGGGCACTGAAGCTTTCTTT. This translates into CSVEFGTGGTEAFF.

This clone appeared a single time. The chain has TRBV9 and TRBJ2-3; a possible D gene is TRBD1 (6 bases). The CDR3 extends over 15 amino acids. Trimming shortened V by 2 bases and J by 0 bases, and 10 bases separated the two germline ends. The V gene's germline CDR1 is SGDLS and CDR2 YYNGEE. CDR3 in amino acids: CASSVTGISTDTQYF. The DNA for the CDR3 is TGTGCCAGCAGCGTCACAGGGATTAGCACAGATACGCAGTATTTT.

V usage is TRBV5-1 and J usage is TRBJ2-2; no clear D gene. CDR3 length equals 14 residues. Germline V gene data show CDR1 as SGHRS and CDR2 as YFSETQ. V lost 0 bases to trimming and J lost 4 bases, with 7 bases between them. In DNA, the CDR3 is TGCGCCAGCAGCTTGGCGGTCTCCACCGGGGAGCTGTTTTTT. Its translation is CASSLAVSTGELFF.